Listed below are T cell receptor beta chains from one sample, sequenced in a study of blood T cell repertoires in COVID-19. Sequenced by immunoSEQ multiplex PCR; TCRdb stores in-frame clones only, minus some. The data contain about 240,000 clones, approximately 85% of them singletons. Sequencing input: peripheral blood. The source of these receptors is a middle-aged man with COVID-19, enrolled during active disease. Each CDR3 is given with its conserved first and last residue. A D gene is named only where the DNA matches it firmly. Where a row states a size, it is once, few, many or the class of an expanded clone; other rows omit it.

j_call d_call v_call clone_size cdr3_aa cdr3_nt
TRBJ2-1 - TRBV30 - CAWSWGTSYNEQFF TGTGCCTGGAGTTGGGGGACATCCTACAATGAGCAGTTCTTC
TRBJ2-6 TRBD2 TRBV3-1/TRBV3-2 once CASSQVITGLAGGFKYSGANVLTF TGTGCCAGCAGCCAAGTCATAACGGGACTAGCGGGGGGGTTTAAATACTCTGGGGCCAACGTCCTGACTTTC
TRBJ2-5 TRBD2 TRBV25-1 - CASSSSGGPLPQYF TGTGCCAGCAGCTCTAGCGGGGGCCCACTGCCGCAGTACTTC
TRBJ2-3 - TRBV19 - CASSSWVSGGTDTQYF TGTGCCAGTAGTTCATGGGTTAGCGGAGGGACAGATACGCAGTATTTT
TRBJ1-2 - TRBV6-1 - CASSEFWAAF TGTGCCAGCAGTGAATTTTGGGCTGCCTTC
TRBJ2-3 - TRBV7-2 - CASRRGWVTSTDTQYF TGTGCCAGCAGGCGGGGATGGGTGACTAGCACAGATACGCAGTATTTT
TRBJ1-5 TRBD1 TRBV5-1 once CASSFGDRDQPQHF TGCGCCAGCAGCTTTGGGGACAGGGACCAGCCCCAGCATTTT
TRBJ2-2 - TRBV11-2 once CASSSNRLNTGELFF TGTGCCAGCAGCTCGAATCGACTGAACACCGGGGAGCTGTTTTTT
TRBJ1-2 TRBD1 TRBV6-5 - CASSSRGQARGYTF TGTGCCAGCAGTTCGCGCGGACAGGCTCGTGGCTACACCTTC
TRBJ2-4 - TRBV14 - CASSQGWEYNIQYF TGTGCCAGCAGCCAAGGTTGGGAGTATAACATTCAGTACTTC
TRBJ2-5 TRBD2 TRBV11-2 - CASSHGTKPGDETQYF TGTGCCAGCAGCCACGGGACTAAACCTGGAGATGAGACCCAGTACTTC
TRBJ2-7 TRBD1 TRBV28 - CASSLSLGQIYEQYF TGTGCCAGCAGTTTATCGCTGGGACAGATCTACGAGCAGTACTTC
TRBJ1-5 TRBD1 TRBV4-1 - CASRPAGDRDQPQHF TGCGCCAGCAGACCCGCAGGGGACAGGGATCAGCCCCAGCATTTT
TRBJ2-7 TRBD1 TRBV27 - CASSSRDRFYEQYF TGTGCCAGCAGTTCCCGGGACAGGTTCTACGAGCAGTACTTC
TRBJ1-1 - TRBV6-2/TRBV6-3 - CASSYSERSTEAFF TGTGCCAGCAGTTACTCGGAAAGGAGTACTGAAGCTTTCTTT
TRBJ1-4 - TRBV2 - CASTPERGKLFF TGTGCCAGCACCCCGGAGAGAGGAAAACTGTTTTTT
TRBJ2-7 - TRBV5-1 few CASSAGDGPYEQYF TGCGCCAGCAGCGCAGGGGACGGGCCCTACGAGCAGTACTTC
TRBJ2-7 - TRBV7-9 - CASSSRGSYEQYF TGTGCCAGCAGCAGCAGGGGCTCCTACGAGCAGTACTTC
TRBJ2-5 TRBD1 TRBV7-2 - CASSIRDRGSQETQYF TGTGCCAGCAGCATCCGGGACAGGGGGTCTCAAGAGACCCAGTACTTC
TRBJ1-4 - TRBV7-2 once CASSKLAVNEKLFF TGTGCCAGCAGCAAATTAGCGGTTAATGAAAAACTGTTTTTT
TRBJ1-5 - TRBV2 - CASTERAGRRYSNQPQHF TGTGCCAGCACCGAAAGGGCGGGCAGGAGATATAGCAATCAGCCCCAGCATTTT
TRBJ2-7 - TRBV5-4 - CASSLSRTSYEQYF TGTGCCAGCAGCTTGAGCAGGACTTCCTACGAGCAGTACTTC
TRBJ1-2 - TRBV2 - CASSEISGGGYGYTF TGTGCCAGCAGTGAAATCTCTGGGGGGGGCTATGGCTACACCTTC
TRBJ2-1 - TRBV15 - CATRPDSSYNEQFF TGTGCCACCAGACCAGACAGCTCCTACAATGAGCAGTTCTTC
TRBJ2-4 - TRBV27 - CASSISGNINIQYF TGTGCCAGCAGTATCTCGGGAAATATAAACATTCAGTACTTC
TRBJ2-7 - TRBV5-5 - CASSLGTEYEQYF TGTGCCAGCAGCTTGGGGACAGAGTACGAGCAGTACTTC
TRBJ1-6 - TRBV7-8 - CASSLVRTGGSPLHF TGTGCCAGCAGCTTAGTTAGGACGGGGGGTTCACCCCTCCACTTT
TRBJ1-1 TRBD1 TRBV5-1 - CASTIGTGPNTEAFF TGCGCCAGTACCATCGGGACAGGACCGAACACTGAAGCTTTCTTT
TRBJ1-2 TRBD1 TRBV15 - CATSRDKGAQGGYTF TGTGCCACCAGCAGAGATAAGGGGGCGCAGGGTGGCTACACCTTC
TRBJ2-6 - TRBV6-5 once CASRDSSGANVLTF TGTGCCAGCAGGGACTCCTCTGGGGCCAACGTCCTGACTTTC
TRBJ1-6 - TRBV6-1 - CASSGDIWGAYNSPLHF TGTGCCAGCAGTGGGGACATCTGGGGAGCCTATAATTCACCCCTCCACTTT
TRBJ1-2 - TRBV28 - CASSLGQKNYGYTF TGTGCCAGCAGTTTAGGGCAGAAAAACTATGGCTACACCTTC
TRBJ1-5 TRBD1 TRBV19 - CASRPQGEYSNQPQHF TGTGCCAGTAGGCCCCAGGGGGAGTATAGCAATCAGCCCCAGCATTTT
TRBJ1-2 - TRBV2 - CASSLLRAGTYGYTF TGTGCCAGCAGTCTTCTCCGAGCAGGAACCTATGGCTACACCTTC
TRBJ2-3 TRBD1 TRBV6-5 - CASSQQGDTQYF TGTGCCAGCAGCCAACAGGGGGATACGCAGTATTTT
TRBJ2-5 TRBD1 TRBV28 few CASSFEQGGRETQYF TGTGCCAGCAGTTTCGAACAAGGGGGCCGAGAGACCCAGTACTTC
TRBJ2-1 - TRBV18 - CASSPQSGTGGFEQFF TGTGCCAGCTCACCACAATCTGGGACTGGGGGATTTGAGCAGTTCTTC
TRBJ1-1 - TRBV6-5 - CASINPEEVDTEAFF TGTGCCAGCATTAATCCGGAGGAGGTGGACACTGAAGCTTTCTTT
TRBJ2-1 TRBD1 TRBV4-1 - CASSQATGNYNEQFF TGCGCCAGCAGCCAAGCGACAGGGAATTACAATGAGCAGTTCTTC
TRBJ2-5 - TRBV12-3/TRBV12-4 - CASSLSHLGTQYF TGTGCCAGCAGTTTGAGTCACCTCGGGACCCAGTACTTC
TRBJ1-1 - TRBV30 - CAWSRITVNTEAFF TGTGCCTGGAGTCGAATAACGGTGAACACTGAAGCTTTCTTT
TRBJ1-1 - TRBV11-2 - CASSLVWGRNDTEAFF TGTGCCAGCAGCTTAGTCTGGGGGCGGAATGACACTGAAGCTTTCTTT
TRBJ1-5 TRBD1 TRBV24-1 - CATRQGGNQPQHF TGTGCCACGCGACAGGGCGGCAATCAGCCCCAGCATTTT
TRBJ1-3 TRBD1 TRBV5-6 - CASSLQGASGNTIYF TGTGCCAGCAGCTTACAGGGGGCGTCTGGAAACACCATATATTTT
TRBJ1-4 - TRBV24-1 - CATSDLMGGFNEKLFF TGTGCCACCAGTGATTTAATGGGGGGTTTTAATGAAAAACTGTTTTTT
TRBJ2-2 TRBD1 TRBV28 - CASRTGGRVGELFF TGTGCCAGCAGGACAGGGGGCCGTGTCGGGGAGCTGTTTTTT
TRBJ1-6 TRBD1 TRBV9 - CASSEQGAQNSPLHF TGTGCCAGCAGCGAACAGGGGGCGCAGAATTCACCCCTCCACTTT
TRBJ1-5 - TRBV7-2 - CASSVNSGLRNQPQHF TGTGCCAGCAGCGTAAACTCAGGGTTGCGCAATCAGCCCCAGCATTTT
TRBJ2-1 - TRBV7-3 few CASSLTDINEQFF TGTGCCAGCAGCCTAACGGACATCAATGAGCAGTTCTTC
TRBJ2-7 - TRBV19 - CASSPRSQGRSYEQYF TGTGCCAGTAGTCCCCGCTCACAGGGACGCTCGTACGAGCAGTACTTC
TRBJ2-5 - TRBV15 once CATSRVDFGETQYF TGTGCCACCAGCAGAGTTGACTTTGGGGAGACCCAGTACTTC
TRBJ2-1 TRBD2 TRBV5-1 - CASSGSGRENNEQFF TGCGCCAGCAGCGGTAGCGGGAGAGAAAACAATGAGCAGTTCTTC
TRBJ2-7 TRBD2 TRBV20-1 - CSASPASGYLEQYF TGCAGTGCTAGTCCGGCTAGCGGTTATTTGGAGCAGTACTTC